One sample yielded the 20 T cell receptor beta chains listed below, sequenced in a study of T-cell memory formation after mild COVID-19. TCRdb analysed the 5' RACE reads with MiXCR anew, one entry per CDR3 protein. The sample consists of roughly 310,000 distinct CDR3 sequences, 15% of them appearing once. Sequencing was done on a sample of PBMCs or a T cell subset sorted from them (not recorded which). These receptors all come from a young man who had mild COVID-19 (a few samples of this study predate the infection). Cell type and time point are not known.

This clonotype occurred a few times. V is TRBV11-1 and J is TRBJ2-7; D is perhaps TRBD1 (5 bases). Trimming took 1 base from V and 1 from J, leaving 14 bases between them. The CDR3 spans 16 residues. Per the germline V gene, CDR1 is SGHAT and CDR2 is FQDESV (reference sequence). The CDR3 region is CASSLVSGYESYEQYF. CDR3 DNA sequence: TGTGCCAGCAGCTTAGTCTCAGGGTACGAATCCTACGAGCAGTACTTC. The entire variable domain, with the rest obtained from reference TRBV11-1 and TRBJ2-7, is as follows: EAEVAQSPRYKITEKSQAVAFWCDPISGHATLYWYRQILGQGPELLVQFQDESVVDDSQLPKDRFSAERLKGVDSTLKIQPAELGDSAMYLCASSLVSGYESYEQYFGPGTRLTVT.

This clonotype was counted only a few times. The V and J genes are TRBV20-1 and TRBJ2-1, with TRBD1 identical over 7 bases. The V segment lost 5 bases and the J segment 7 bases; nucleotides outside the gene matches: 8. This CDR3 has 13 residues. Germline loops: CDR1 DFQATT, CDR2 SNEGSKA (reference sequence). The CDR3 nucleotides are TGCAGTGCTCCGACAGGGACCCGGAATGAGCAGTTCTTC. Its translation is CSAPTGTRNEQFF.

This clonotype was detected a few times. This chain links TRBV7-2 with TRBJ1-3; D uncertain. The germline V and J ends were trimmed by 1 base and 5 bases, with 6 bases remaining between them. Germline V gene data show CDR1 as SGHTA and CDR2 as FQGNSA. The CDR3 is 13 amino acids. CDR3 nucleotide sequence: TGTGCCAGCAGCTTAGAACGGAGAAACACCATATATTTT. The encoded protein is CASSLERRNTIYF.

The sample holds a few counts of this clonotype. This chain links TRBV7-9 with TRBJ2-6, with D unresolved. Germline V gives CDR1 SEHNR, CDR2 FQNEAQ (reference sequence). Deletions cut 2 bases from V and 2 bases from J, with 7 bases between. This CDR3 comprises 15 residues. The CDR3 DNA sequence: TGTGCCAGCAGCTTAAACAGAGCTGGGGCCAACGTCCTGACTTTC. Translating it yields CASSLNRAGANVLTF.

The chain combines TRBV6-5 with TRBJ2-5; D perhaps matches TRBD2 (5 bases). This CDR3 region has 14 residues. The germline V and J ends were trimmed by 3 bases and 2 bases, with 10 bases remaining between them. Germline V gives CDR1 MNHEY, CDR2 SVGAGI. CDR3 residues: CASSYWGVQETQYF. The CDR3 DNA reads as TGTGCCAGCAGTTATTGGGGAGTACAAGAGACCCAGTACTTC.

This clonotype was counted a few times. Here the CDR3 DNA reads TGCGCCAGCAGAGATGCGGGGGTGTCCGGGGAGCTGTTTTTT. Its translation is CASRDAGVSGELFF. The V call is TRBV5-1, the J call TRBJ2-2, with 7 bases lining up with TRBD2. J gave up 6 bases and V 5 bases, and 7 bases lay outside the gene matches. The CDR3 sequence is 14 residues long. CDR1 and CDR2 from the germline V gene are SGHRS and YFSETQ. The complete variable domain, with remaining parts taken from reference TRBV5-1 and TRBJ2-2, reads KAGVTQTPRYLIKTRGQQVTLSCSPISGHRSVSWYQQTPGQGLQFLFEYFSETQRNKGNFPGRFSGRQFSNSRSEMNVSTLELGDSALYLCASRDAGVSGELFFGEGSRLTVL.

The chain recombines TRBV19 with TRBJ2-7; D remains ambiguous. From germline, CDR1 is LNHDA and CDR2 SQIVND (reference sequence). CDR3 size: 13 residues. Trimming removed 2 bases at V and 2 bases at J, with 7 bases between. The CDR3 DNA sequence: TGTGCCAGTAGTATACCGCCTACCTACGAGCAGTACTTC. Translated, it gives CASSIPPTYEQYF.

This clonotype was counted between two and nine times. V is TRBV12-3 or TRBV12-4 and J is TRBJ1-1; D gene uncertain. The V end was cut by 1 base, the J end by 8 bases, with 8 bases between. This CDR3 region has 12 residues. DNA of the CDR3: TGTGCCAGCAGTTTAGTTACAGCAGAAGCTTTCTTT. Its protein product is CASSLVTAEAFF.

This clonotype turned up a few times. The chain couples TRBV29-1 to TRBJ1-5, with D possibly TRBD1 on 5 matching bases. This CDR3 comprises 13 residues. Trimming shortened V by 6 bases and J by 4 bases, and 13 bases separated the two germline ends. Germline V gives CDR1 SQVTM, CDR2 ANQGSEA. CDR3 sequence (DNA): TGCAGCGTCGCTTTGGACACAAATCAGCCCCAGCATTTT. Its protein is CSVALDTNQPQHF.

The chain employs TRBV10-3 and TRBJ2-1, with D tentatively TRBD1 or TRBD2 (5 bases each). With 2 bases removed from V and 0 bases from J, the gap between germline ends came to 8 bases. Per germline, CDR1 ENHRY and CDR2 SYGVKD. The CDR3 length is 15 residues. CDR3 nucleotide sequence: TGTGCCATCAGTGAGCCGGGGCGCTCCTACAATGAGCAGTTCTTC. The encoded protein is CAISEPGRSYNEQFF.

This clonotype showed up just once. J is TRBJ2-3 and V is TRBV7-9; D call uncertain. With 0 bases removed from V and 0 bases from J, the gap between germline ends came to 10 bases. Germline V CDR1 and CDR2: SEHNR, FQNEAQ (reference sequence). CDR3 size: 16 residues. CDR3 DNA sequence: TGTGCCAGCAGCTTAGCGCGGTCGGAAAGCACAGATACGCAGTATTTT. Amino acid sequence: CASSLARSESTDTQYF.

This clonotype was counted only a few times. The CDR3 sequence is CASSFRGWETGELFF. The CDR3 DNA follows: TGCGCCAGCAGTTTCAGGGGGTGGGAAACCGGGGAGCTGTTTTTT. The V and J genes are TRBV4-3 and TRBJ2-2, with 7 nucleotides matching TRBD1. V gave up 6 bases and J gave up 5 bases; unmatched junction bases: 9. The CDR3 extends over 15 amino acids. CDR1 is LGHNA and CDR2 is YSLEER in the germline V gene.

The J gene is TRBJ2-2, the V gene TRBV7-2; D not resolved. The V gene lost 4 bases and the J gene lost 4 bases, with 7 bases spanning the gap. The germline V gene encodes CDR1 SGHTA and CDR2 FQGNSA. This CDR3 is 13 amino acids long. The CDR3 DNA sequence: TGTGCCAGCAGCTACAGCGCCACCGGGGAGCTGTTTTTT. Encoded protein: CASSYSATGELFF.

This clonotype was seen only a few times. This chain joins TRBV9 and TRBJ2-3, with D perhaps TRBD1 or TRBD2 (5 bases each). Germline lookup yields CDR1 SGDLS and CDR2 YYNGEE. The CDR3 is made up of 17 amino acids. V was trimmed by 2 bases and J by 1 base, leaving 17 bases between them. The CDR3 reads CASSVGTFAHGTDTQYF. The CDR3 coding sequence is TGTGCCAGCAGCGTTGGGACGTTCGCCCACGGCACAGATACGCAGTATTTT.

This clonotype was counted only a few times. The chain uses TRBV25-1 and TRBJ1-3; maybe TRBD1 (5 bases). The germline V gene has CDR1 MGHDK and CDR2 SYGVNS. CDR3 length: 17 residues. V gave up 7 bases and J gave up 0 bases, with 19 bases separating them. CDR3 DNA: TGTGCCAGCATCGGGACGCGCCCCGCTAGCTCTGGAAACACCATATATTTT. Protein: CASIGTRPASSGNTIYF.

This clonotype was seen only a few times. The chain uses TRBV5-5 and TRBJ1-6; maybe TRBD1 (6 bases). The CDR3 sequence is 14 residues long. Trimming cost V 5 bases and J 13 bases, with 19 bases left between them. CDR1 and CDR2 from the germline V gene are SGHKS and YYEKEE (reference sequence). This chain's CDR3 is CASSPQVGARPLHF. For the CDR3, the DNA is TGTGCCAGCAGTCCCCAGGTGGGGGCGAGGCCCCTCCACTTT.

This clonotype was seen ten or more times. The CDR3 protein is CASNDRKETQYF. The CDR3 bases are TGCGCCAGCAACGACAGGAAAGAGACCCAGTACTTC. The rearrangement joins TRBV5-1 to TRBJ2-5, with D perhaps TRBD1 (6 bases). This CDR3 contains 12 residues. From germline, CDR1 is SGHRS and CDR2 YFSETQ. Trimming removed 6 bases at V and 3 bases at J, with 9 bases between.

Only a few counts were recorded for this clonotype. The chain has TRBV7-6 and TRBJ2-3, with D perhaps matching TRBD1 (6 bases). Germline V gene lookup returns CDR1 SGHVS and CDR2 FNYEAQ. This CDR3 has 16 residues. V lost 5 bases, J lost 2 bases, and 17 bases lay in between. The CDR3 region has the DNA TGTGCCAGCAGCCCCGATTTAGGGGGATCCACAGATACGCAGTATTTT. This encodes CASSPDLGGSTDTQYF.

The chain joins TRBV12-3 or TRBV12-4 to TRBJ2-1; 11 bases map to TRBD2. V gave up 1 base and J gave up 4 bases; unmatched junction bases: 3. The CDR3 sequence is 16 residues long. The CDR3 region is CASSLEASGGYNEQFF. Here the CDR3 DNA reads TGTGCCAGCAGTTTAGAGGCTAGCGGGGGGTACAATGAGCAGTTCTTC.

The table lists this clonotype with many counts. The V call is TRBV28, the J call TRBJ1-1; 9 bases are a match to TRBD1. Germline CDR1 and CDR2: MDHEN and SYDVKM. V dropped 5 bases and J dropped 6; count of bases not matched to a gene: 16. CDR3 size: 17 residues. The CDR3: CASSPGAGQGKSPEAFF. In nucleotides, the CDR3 is TGTGCCAGCAGTCCAGGGGCGGGACAGGGAAAAAGTCCTGAAGCTTTCTTT.